This is a list of T cell receptor beta chains from one sample in a study of T cell responses to AZD1222 COVID-19 vaccine. Sequenced by immunoSEQ multiplex PCR; TCRdb stores in-frame clones only, minus some. The sample yields 120,000 or so clones, about 89% seen once. Sequenced material: peripheral blood, taken on day 0 of AZD1222 vaccination. The receptors here all came from an adult in good health. Both conserved end residues are part of each CDR3. The order of the fields is V gene, clone size, J gene, CDR3 length, D gene, CDR3 protein, CDR3 DNA. The D gene is left open where the match is weak. Size values are once, few and many counts, or a class for expanded clones, and some rows have none.

v_call: TRBV4-1; clone_size: few; j_call: TRBJ2-7; cdr3_length: 17; d_call: NA; cdr3_aa: CASSQDQVPVSPWEQYF; cdr3_nt: TGCGCCAGCAGCCAAGATCAGGTCCCAGTCTCACCTTGGGAGCAGTACTTC
v_call: TRBV18; clone_size: NA; j_call: TRBJ2-7; cdr3_length: 15; d_call: NA; cdr3_aa: CASSPPGPSSYEQYF; cdr3_nt: TGTGCCAGCTCACCCCCAGGGCCCAGCTCCTACGAGCAGTACTTC
v_call: TRBV27; clone_size: NA; j_call: TRBJ2-2; cdr3_length: 15; d_call: NA; cdr3_aa: CASSLLAGLGGELFF; cdr3_nt: TGTGCCAGCAGTTTACTCGCAGGGCTAGGCGGGGAGCTGTTTTTT
v_call: TRBV6-4; clone_size: NA; j_call: TRBJ2-2; cdr3_length: 16; d_call: TRBD2; cdr3_aa: CASSELAGDSTGELFF; cdr3_nt: TGTGCCAGCAGTGAACTGGCGGGAGATTCCACCGGGGAGCTGTTTTTT
v_call: TRBV30; clone_size: NA; j_call: TRBJ2-7; cdr3_length: 14; d_call: TRBD2; cdr3_aa: CAWSRGGRVYEQYF; cdr3_nt: TGTGCCTGGAGTAGGGGCGGGAGGGTGTACGAGCAGTACTTC
v_call: TRBV25-1; clone_size: NA; j_call: TRBJ2-7; cdr3_length: 15; d_call: TRBD1; cdr3_aa: CASQPRQGTAYEQYF; cdr3_nt: TGTGCCAGCCAGCCTCGACAGGGGACGGCCTACGAGCAGTACTTC
v_call: TRBV5-6; clone_size: NA; j_call: TRBJ1-6; cdr3_length: 14; d_call: NA; cdr3_aa: CASSLVMGSSPLHF; cdr3_nt: TGTGCCAGCAGCTTGGTTATGGGGAGTTCACCCCTCCACTTT
v_call: TRBV29-1; clone_size: NA; j_call: TRBJ2-7; cdr3_length: 23; d_call: TRBD1; cdr3_aa: CSVEESGLDRGKEETPRYYEQYF; cdr3_nt: TGCAGCGTTGAAGAATCGGGGTTAGACAGGGGAAAAGAAGAAACGCCCAGATACTACGAGCAGTACTTC
v_call: TRBV6-5; clone_size: NA; j_call: TRBJ1-2; cdr3_length: 15; d_call: NA; cdr3_aa: CASSYSIARVDGYTF; cdr3_nt: TGTGCCAGCAGTTACTCGATTGCCAGGGTGGATGGCTACACCTTC
v_call: TRBV7-9; clone_size: NA; j_call: TRBJ2-3; cdr3_length: 13; d_call: NA; cdr3_aa: CASSGEITDTQYF; cdr3_nt: TGTGCCAGCAGCGGAGAGATCACAGATACGCAGTATTTT
v_call: TRBV19; clone_size: NA; j_call: TRBJ2-1; cdr3_length: 16; d_call: NA; cdr3_aa: CASKEVALSSYNEQFF; cdr3_nt: TGTGCCAGTAAAGAAGTAGCGCTGAGCTCCTACAATGAGCAGTTCTTC
v_call: TRBV5-4; clone_size: NA; j_call: TRBJ2-1; cdr3_length: 16; d_call: TRBD2; cdr3_aa: CASSPPEREGRYEQFF; cdr3_nt: TGTGCCAGCAGCCCCCCGGAGCGGGAGGGCAGGTATGAGCAGTTCTTC
v_call: TRBV28; clone_size: NA; j_call: TRBJ2-2; cdr3_length: 14; d_call: NA; cdr3_aa: CASSLARHTGELFF; cdr3_nt: TGTGCCAGCAGTTTGGCGAGACACACCGGGGAGCTGTTTTTT
v_call: TRBV6-2/TRBV6-3; clone_size: NA; j_call: TRBJ1-1; cdr3_length: 14; d_call: NA; cdr3_aa: CASSYSDRNTEAFF; cdr3_nt: TGTGCCAGCAGTTACTCCGACAGGAACACTGAAGCTTTCTTT
v_call: TRBV6-5; clone_size: NA; j_call: TRBJ2-7; cdr3_length: 15; d_call: NA; cdr3_aa: CASSYSGGLFNEQYF; cdr3_nt: TGTGCCAGCAGTTACTCTGGGGGTTTATTCAACGAGCAGTACTTC
v_call: TRBV11-2; clone_size: NA; j_call: TRBJ2-2; cdr3_length: 13; d_call: NA; cdr3_aa: CASSARHTGELFF; cdr3_nt: TGTGCCAGCAGCGCTCGCCACACCGGGGAGCTGTTTTTT
v_call: TRBV9; clone_size: NA; j_call: TRBJ1-3; cdr3_length: 15; d_call: TRBD1; cdr3_aa: CASSVEGAQRNTIYF; cdr3_nt: TGTGCCAGCAGCGTAGAGGGGGCGCAAAGAAACACCATATATTTT
v_call: TRBV12-3/TRBV12-4; clone_size: once; j_call: TRBJ2-1; cdr3_length: 13; d_call: NA; cdr3_aa: CASSLGSGTWQFF; cdr3_nt: TGTGCCAGCAGTTTAGGTTCGGGCACATGGCAGTTCTTC
v_call: TRBV7-9; clone_size: NA; j_call: TRBJ1-1; cdr3_length: 13; d_call: NA; cdr3_aa: CASSLAPERTAFF; cdr3_nt: TGTGCCAGCAGCTTAGCCCCCGAGAGGACAGCTTTCTTT
v_call: TRBV6-6; clone_size: NA; j_call: TRBJ2-1; cdr3_length: 17; d_call: NA; cdr3_aa: CASSRPSLVPSYNEQFF; cdr3_nt: TGTGCCAGCAGTCGTCCTTCCCTGGTACCCTCCTACAATGAGCAGTTCTTC
v_call: TRBV12-3/TRBV12-4; clone_size: NA; j_call: TRBJ2-2; cdr3_length: 13; d_call: NA; cdr3_aa: CASSFALAGELFF; cdr3_nt: TGTGCCAGCAGTTTCGCCCTCGCCGGGGAGCTGTTTTTT
v_call: TRBV18; clone_size: NA; j_call: TRBJ2-7; cdr3_length: 15; d_call: NA; cdr3_aa: CASSPGQFFSYEQYF; cdr3_nt: TGTGCCAGCTCACCGGGGCAGTTCTTCTCCTACGAGCAGTACTTC
v_call: TRBV13; clone_size: few; j_call: TRBJ2-3; cdr3_length: 14; d_call: NA; cdr3_aa: CASSLDRSTDTQYF; cdr3_nt: TGTGCCAGCAGCTTAGATAGGAGCACAGATACGCAGTATTTT
v_call: TRBV11-2; clone_size: NA; j_call: TRBJ2-3; cdr3_length: 13; d_call: NA; cdr3_aa: CASPRDSTDTQYF; cdr3_nt: TGTGCCAGCCCTCGGGACAGCACAGATACGCAGTATTTT
v_call: TRBV10-1; clone_size: few; j_call: TRBJ1-3; cdr3_length: 13; d_call: NA; cdr3_aa: CASSDRAGNTIYF; cdr3_nt: TGCGCCAGCAGTGACAGGGCTGGAAACACCATATATTTT
v_call: TRBV19; clone_size: NA; j_call: TRBJ1-4; cdr3_length: 13; d_call: NA; cdr3_aa: CASRPSFNEKLFF; cdr3_nt: TGTGCCAGTAGGCCATCTTTTAATGAAAAACTGTTTTTT